This TCR beta chain stems from a study of blood T cell repertoires in COVID-19. In the study overall: The study drew acute and convalescent COVID-19 samples from the United States, Italy and Spain. Nucleic acid was either cDNA or gDNA, and it came from T cells, B-cell-depleted T cells, or PBMCs.

In the source study's methods: Estimated nucleated cell counts came from reference gene primer amplification. Measured with immunoSEQ multiplex PCR; TCRdb has only the in-frame clones, and not every one. The V and J calls and the clone size are those of that table, but D and trimming were determined from the DNA. In the table there are approximately 70,000 clones, roughly nine tenths of which are singletons. CDR1 SQVTM and CDR2 ANQGSEA come from the germline V gene. Trimming took off 7 bases at V and 10 bases at J, with 16 bases between the two ends. This CDR3 is 11 amino acids long. The chain uses TRBV29-1 and TRBJ1-2; possibly TRBD1 for D (5 bases). This TCR was recovered from a man aged 65-85 years with active COVID-19. What was sequenced was peripheral blood. CDR3 in amino acids: CSALGRGDYTF. The CDR3 region has the DNA TGCAGCGCCTTGGGGCGGGGTGACTACACCTTC.